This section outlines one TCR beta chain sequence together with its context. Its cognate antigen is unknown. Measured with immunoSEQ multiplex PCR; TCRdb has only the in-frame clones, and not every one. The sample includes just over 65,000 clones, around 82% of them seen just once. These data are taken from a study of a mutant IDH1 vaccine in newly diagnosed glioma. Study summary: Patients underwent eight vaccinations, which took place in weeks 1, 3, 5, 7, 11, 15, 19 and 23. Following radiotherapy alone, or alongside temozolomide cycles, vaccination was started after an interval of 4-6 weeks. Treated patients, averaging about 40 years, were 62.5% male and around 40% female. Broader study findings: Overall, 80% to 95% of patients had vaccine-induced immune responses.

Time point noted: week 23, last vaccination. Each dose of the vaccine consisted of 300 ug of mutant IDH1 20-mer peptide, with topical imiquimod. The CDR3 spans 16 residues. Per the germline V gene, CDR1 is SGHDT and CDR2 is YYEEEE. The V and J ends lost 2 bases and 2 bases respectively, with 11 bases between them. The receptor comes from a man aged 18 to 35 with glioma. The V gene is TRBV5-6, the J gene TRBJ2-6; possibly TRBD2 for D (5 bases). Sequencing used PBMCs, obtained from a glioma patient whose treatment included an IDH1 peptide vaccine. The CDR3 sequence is CASSFSAGAGANVLTF. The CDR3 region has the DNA TGTGCCAGCAGCTTTTCTGCGGGTGCTGGGGCCAACGTCCTGACTTTC.